This T cell receptor (beta chain) was sequenced for a study of patients and donors after allogeneic stem cell transplantation. This clonotype was observed many times. TCRdb re-derived calls from the RT-PCR reads in MiXCR, one entry per CDR3 protein. The data show approximately 90,000 distinct CDR3 sequences, roughly 5.2% seen once. Trimming stripped 4 bases from V and 5 bases from J, with 18 bases between. Germline CDR1 DFQATT, CDR2 SNEGSKA (reference sequence). This CDR3 is built from 15 residues. This sequence joins TRBV20-1 and TRBJ2-1; no definite D call. Sequenced: blood, either unsorted or a sorted T cell fraction (not recorded which). The sequence was obtained from a human donor who was either an allogeneic HSCT recipient or a stem cell or donor lymphocyte infusion donor (not recorded which). It is not recorded whose cells these are; they may come from a transplant donor. CDR3 residues: CSATAVTRDNNEQFF. CDR3 bases: TGCAGTGCTACTGCTGTTACTCGCGATAACAATGAGCAGTTCTTC.